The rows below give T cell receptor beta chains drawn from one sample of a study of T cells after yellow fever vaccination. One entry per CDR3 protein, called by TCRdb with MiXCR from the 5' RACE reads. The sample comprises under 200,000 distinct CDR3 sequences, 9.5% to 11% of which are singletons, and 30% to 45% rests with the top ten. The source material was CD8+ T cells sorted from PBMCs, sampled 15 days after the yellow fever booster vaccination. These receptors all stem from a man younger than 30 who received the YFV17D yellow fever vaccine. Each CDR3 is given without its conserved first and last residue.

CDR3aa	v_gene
AIKETREHTDTQY	TRBV10-3
ASSIDGRLHNEQF	TRBV19
ASRTGINYGYT	TRBV6-5
ASSLWTGLGYT	TRBV12-3/TRBV12-4
ASSHGPSYEQY	TRBV27
SAREITSGGLSTDTQY	TRBV20-1
ASSAGPVEQY	TRBV7-9
ASSAFYTGELF	TRBV7-6
ASSLGAVQETQY	TRBV7-8
ASSFGDVNEQF	TRBV5-4
ASSDGENTEAF	TRBV7-9
ASSLMTSSYNEQF	TRBV5-5
ASSDRFGLAKNIQY	TRBV6-1
SVEGVGTDEF	TRBV29-1
ASSRYRDSTGELF	TRBV19
ASSVGGITWETQY	TRBV9
SVEVRGEGETQY	TRBV29-1
ASSSELAGGPDTQY	TRBV11-2
ASSLEGGQGETQY	TRBV5-1
ASSPLPPTGNYGYT	TRBV4-2
ASSLGWVSGNTEAF	TRBV7-2
ASSYAGTSYEQY	TRBV7-9
ASSPGEVRWYEQF	TRBV2